These 23 T cell receptor beta chains share one sample of origin, sequenced in a study of human T cells and chemical hapten exposure (dated by TCRdb to the early 2020s). The time point label, as the study defines it: patch test 2, 6 weeks after DPC sensitization. The treatment or condition label here, explained by the study, means: therapeutic diphenylcyclopropenone sensitization with weekly scalp DPC. Libraries came from RACE. The run used a NextSeq 500. The raw public data were reprocessed by TCRdb itself: fastp quality trimming at Q25, MiXCR clonotype calling, in-frame beta chains only. Rows are combined by CDR3 protein, so each entry shows the most common genes and DNA. The sample contains about 110,000 distinct CDR3 sequences, more than 7% of them found a single time. The ten most abundant clones make up over 3% of the sample. Sample: whole blood, taken in connection with sensitization to the hapten diphenylcyclopropenone (DPC). These receptors were taken from a woman aged 40 to 55 with alopecia areata. Some clones in this sample may be carry-over from other donors' samples.

Ten or more counts support this clonotype. The V call is TRBV18, the J call TRBJ1-2; D is unresolved. The V gene lost 2 bases and the J gene lost 7 bases, with 11 bases spanning the gap. The CDR3 runs to 13 residues. Germline CDR1 and CDR2: KGHSH and LQKENI. As DNA, the CDR3 is TGTGCCAGCTCACCAGGGCCCTCCTCTGGCTACACCTTC. Its translation: CASSPGPSSGYTF.

The chain is built from TRBV28 and TRBJ1-1; D possibly corresponds to TRBD1 (5 bases). The V end was cut by 5 bases, the J end by 10 bases, with 17 bases between. The CDR3 is 13 amino acids. CDR1 MDHEN and CDR2 SYDVKM come from the germline V gene. The CDR3 sequence: CASSPTGGGVAFF. CDR3 nucleotides: TGTGCCAGCAGTCCAACCGGGGGGGGTGTAGCTTTCTTT.

The chain links TRBV3-1 to TRBJ2-1; tentative D call: TRBD1 (6 bases). Germline CDR1 LGHDT, CDR2 YNNKEL (reference sequence). This CDR3 has 16 amino acids. Trimming removed 0 bases at V and 4 bases at J, with 13 bases between. CDR3 bases: TGTGCCAGCAGCCAAGATAACCCTGGACAGTACAATGAGCAGTTCTTC. Protein: CASSQDNPGQYNEQFF.

Concerning this clonotype: A single base separates this from a much larger clone, so it may be a read error. The rearrangement links TRBV25-1 to TRBJ1-2; weak D call: TRBD1 (6 bases). Germline-derived CDR1 and CDR2 are MGHDK and SYGVNS. V was cut by 1 base and J by 9 bases, with 18 bases left in between. The CDR3 covers 15 residues. In nucleotides, the CDR3 is TGTGCCAGCAGTGAATCCACCTTGGACAGATATAGCTACACCTTC. Amino acid sequence: CASSESTLDRYSYTF.

This clonotype was seen repeatedly, ten times or more. The genes are TRBV6-2 or TRBV6-3 and TRBJ1-1, with 7 bases matching TRBD1. This CDR3 has 14 amino acids. V lost 7 bases and J lost 4; bases outside the gene matches: 9. In germline, CDR1 is MNHEY, CDR2 SVGEGT. The CDR3 bases are TGTGCCAGCAACCGGGACAGTAGGGGCACTGAAGCTTTCTTT. Amino acids: CASNRDSRGTEAFF.

A few counts support this clonotype. The chain recombines TRBV29-1 with TRBJ2-7; D is unresolved. V was pared by 5 bases and J by 2 bases, with 10 bases between. The CDR3 has 12 residues. CDR1 and CDR2 from the germline V gene are SQVTM and ANQGSEA. CDR3 in DNA: TGCAGCGTTTCGAAGGGTCCCTACGAGCAGTACTTC. As protein: CSVSKGPYEQYF.

This clonotype has just a few counts. The chain couples TRBV12-3 or TRBV12-4 to TRBJ2-1, with 9 bases lining up with TRBD1. CDR3 size: 15 residues. Germline trimming cut 6 bases from V and 4 bases from J; bases unmatched to any gene: 7. CDR3 DNA sequence: TGTGCCAGCAGCCAGACAGGGGGACCGTACAATGAGCAGTTCTTC. Its translation is CASSQTGGPYNEQFF.

The table lists this clonotype with a few counts. V and J are TRBV9 and TRBJ2-6, with D tentatively TRBD1 (5 bases). CDR1 is SGDLS and CDR2 is YYNGEE in the germline V gene. The V end lost 6 bases, the J end lost 0 bases, and 10 bases lay between the germline ends. The CDR3 consists of 15 residues. CDR3 sequence: CASTDKYSGANVLTF. The CDR3 DNA reads as TGTGCCAGCACGGACAAGTACTCTGGGGCCAACGTCCTGACTTTC.

This clonotype was counted at least ten times. The genes are TRBV4-2 and TRBJ1-1; D uncertain. The CDR3 runs 14 residues. Germline V gene lookup returns CDR1 LGHNA and CDR2 YNFKEQ. Deletions cut 4 bases from V and 1 base from J, with 10 bases between. In DNA, the CDR3 is TGTGCCAGCAGCCGAACCCAGAGGAACACTGAAGCTTTCTTT. Protein: CASSRTQRNTEAFF.

This clonotype was counted ten times or more. CDR3 in amino acids: CASSLAPTGVHEKLFF. The CDR3 coding sequence is TGTGCCAGCAGTTTAGCACCGACAGGGGTCCATGAAAAACTGTTTTTT. The chain has TRBV12-3 or TRBV12-4 and TRBJ1-4, with 8 bases matching TRBD1. The V gene end was trimmed by 0 bases and the J gene end by 6 bases; junction bases not matched to a gene: 6. This CDR3 is built from 16 residues.

This clonotype was seen ten or more times. The chain joins TRBV2 to TRBJ2-7; TRBD2 matches 8 bases. Germline CDR1 and CDR2: SNHLY and FYNNEI. This CDR3 has 14 residues. The V gene end was trimmed by 8 bases and the J gene end by 3 bases; junction bases not matched to a gene: 9. CDR3 sequence (DNA): TGTGCCAGCCGCCTGAAGCGGGGGATCTACGAGCAGTACTTC. It translates to CASRLKRGIYEQYF.

Of note for this clonotype: A much larger clone sits a single nucleotide away, making a read error possible. This chain links TRBV5-4 with TRBJ1-2, with 11 bases lining up with TRBD1. The CDR3 is 14 amino acids. CDR1 is SGHNT, CDR2 YYREEE, per germline (reference sequence). Losses at the gene ends were 3 bases for V and 10 bases for J; bases not matched to a gene: 8. In DNA, the CDR3 is TGTGCCAGCAGCTGGGCCGGGACAGGGGGAGACTACACCTTC. This gives the protein CASSWAGTGGDYTF.

There are many counts of this clonotype. CDR3 in amino acids: CASSQGTGGPYEQYF. The CDR3 DNA follows: TGTGCCAGCAGCCAAGGGACAGGGGGTCCCTACGAGCAGTACTTC. The chain links TRBV3-1 to TRBJ2-7; 10 bases are a match to TRBD1. The CDR3 is 15 residues long. Germline V gives CDR1 LGHDT, CDR2 YNNKEL (reference sequence). Unmatched junction bases numbered 2, after V lost 1 base and J lost 2 bases.

In its sample, this clonotype was seen a few times. The chain links TRBV5-1 to TRBJ2-7; 7 positions match TRBD1. CDR3 length: 14 amino acids. Germline CDR1 and CDR2: SGHRS and YFSETQ. The V and J ends lost 7 bases and 2 bases, in that order; junction bases with no gene match: 9. As DNA, the CDR3 is TGCGCCAGCGGGGAACCGGGACAGCCCTACGAGCAGTACTTC. Amino acids: CASGEPGQPYEQYF.

This clonotype has at least ten counts. The J gene is TRBJ2-3, the V gene TRBV6-6, with a tentative D call TRBD1 (6 bases). The ends were cut back, 6 bases at V and 1 base at J, with 17 bases in the middle. The CDR3 has 16 residues. CDR1 MNHNY and CDR2 SVGAGI come from the germline V gene (reference sequence). The CDR3 reads CASSLLEAGGTDTQYF. The CDR3 DNA follows: TGTGCCAGCAGCCTACTCGAGGCAGGGGGCACAGATACGCAGTATTTT.

In this sample, this clonotype turned up many times. The chain uses TRBV14 and TRBJ2-3, with 8 bases lining up with TRBD2. This CDR3 is built from 15 residues. V lost 2 bases and J lost 2; bases outside the gene matches: 3. CDR1 SGHDN and CDR2 FVKESK come from the germline V gene. CDR3 coding DNA: TGTGCCAGCAGCCAACGGGGGGGGCCCACAGATACGCAGTATTTT. Amino acid sequence: CASSQRGGPTDTQYF. The entire variable domain, with the rest obtained from reference TRBV14 and TRBJ2-3, is as follows: EAGVTQFPSHSVIEKGQTVTLRCDPISGHDNLYWYRRVMGKEIKFLLHFVKESKQDESGMPNNRFLAERTGGTYSTLKVQPAELEDSGVYFCASSQRGGPTDTQYFGPGTRLTVL.

This clonotype was seen a handful of times. The V call is TRBV6-2 or TRBV6-3, the J call TRBJ1-1; D is possibly TRBD1 (6 bases). The germline CDR1 and CDR2 sequences are MNHEY and SVGEGT. V was shortened by 6 bases and J by 8 bases, with 28 bases between the two germline ends. The length of the CDR3 is 17 residues. CDR3 coding DNA: TGTGCCAGCAGACAACTGGAGTCCCGGGACAACTGGGGCGAAGCTTTCTTT. It codes for CASRQLESRDNWGEAFF.

The table lists this clonotype with many counts. This chain links TRBV3-1 with TRBJ1-5, with 11 bases matching TRBD1. Germline V gene data show CDR1 as LGHDT and CDR2 as YNNKEL (reference sequence). The CDR3 is 19 residues long. J lost 4 bases, V lost 0 bases, and 11 bases had no gene match. CDR3 residues: CASSQDQQGTGGRNQPQHF. In nucleotides, the CDR3 is TGTGCCAGCAGCCAAGATCAACAAGGGACAGGGGGACGGAATCAGCCCCAGCATTTT.

The chain joins TRBV20-1 to TRBJ2-7; 10 bases map to TRBD2. V gave up 4 bases and J gave up 1 base; unmatched junction bases: 16. Germline-derived CDR1 and CDR2 are DFQATT and SNEGSKA (reference sequence). This CDR3 contains 18 residues. The CDR3 bases are TGCAGTGCTACGGGGACGCTAGCGGGGGTTTCGGTATCCTACGAGCAGTACTTC. It encodes CSATGTLAGVSVSYEQYF.

The table lists this clonotype with many counts. The chain combines TRBV4-2 with TRBJ2-7; 9 nucleotides match TRBD2. The CDR3 is 19 amino acids. Unmatched junction bases numbered 14, after V lost 2 bases and J lost 0 bases. Germline V gene sequence: CDR1 LGHNA, CDR2 YNFKEQ. The chain's CDR3 is CASSQFGLAGSLGSYEQYF. DNA for the CDR3: TGTGCCAGCAGCCAATTTGGGCTAGCGGGGTCCTTAGGCTCCTACGAGCAGTACTTC.

This clonotype was detected only a few times. This rearrangement joins TRBV10-2 to TRBJ1-4; TRBD1 agrees at 7 bases. CDR1 is WSHSY and CDR2 is SAAADI in the germline V gene. J was trimmed by 6 bases and V by 6 bases; bases with no gene match: 7. There are 14 residues in the CDR3. CDR3 region: CASSLQGWDEKLFF. The CDR3 nucleotides are TGCGCCAGCAGCTTACAGGGGTGGGATGAAAAACTGTTTTTT.

In its sample, this clonotype was seen many times. J is TRBJ1-5 and V is TRBV7-2, with 7 positions matching TRBD1. The V gene's germline CDR1 is SGHTA and CDR2 FQGNSA. V shed 7 bases, J shed 2 bases, and the junction held 5 bases outside the gene matches. There are 14 residues in the CDR3. The CDR3, as DNA: TGTGCCAGCACTCTCGACAGGGGCAATCAGCCCCAGCATTTT. Its translation: CASTLDRGNQPQHF.

This clonotype has a handful of counts. CDR3 region: CASSLGMPIGDYTF. Here the CDR3 DNA reads TGTGCCAGCAGTTTAGGGATGCCTATAGGGGACTACACCTTC. The V gene is TRBV12-3 or TRBV12-4, the J gene TRBJ1-2; possible D gene TRBD1, 5 bases. Trimming took off 1 base at V and 10 bases at J, with 16 bases between the two ends. The CDR3 covers 14 residues.